The clone carrying this TCR beta chain has a count of ten or more. The antigen is undetermined. Molecular barcoded adaptors covering alpha/delta and beta/gamma chains were used on roughly 370 ng RNA. TCRdb re-called the reads with MiXCR, one entry per CDR3 protein. This sample carries roughly 41,000 distinct CDR3 sequences, 12% to 15% of them seen once, and the ten largest clones take about 40%. These data belong to a study of read filtering for tumor transcriptome and immune sequencing. Study context: By R-ISS, stages I, II and III held around 8, 15 and 7 patients. Whole-transcriptome libraries were prepared after DNase treatment. Whole-study results and caveats: Without single-read clonotypes, shared clonotype proportions correlated more between IR-seq and RNA-seq.

Bone marrow was sampled from every patient at the time of active disease. This receptor was obtained from a donor at least 40 years old with multiple myeloma. The sequenced sample consisted of a population of CD138-negative cells sorted from bone marrow.

Written as DNA, the CDR3 is TGTGCCAGCAGCCCTCGTTTTTCCACCGGGGAGCTGTTTTTT. It yields the protein CASSPRFSTGELFF. The chain uses TRBV7-2 and TRBJ2-2; no clear D. In germline, CDR1 is SGHTA, CDR2 FQGNSA. V lost 5 bases and J 4 bases, leaving 11 bases between the germline ends. The CDR3 spans 14 residues.